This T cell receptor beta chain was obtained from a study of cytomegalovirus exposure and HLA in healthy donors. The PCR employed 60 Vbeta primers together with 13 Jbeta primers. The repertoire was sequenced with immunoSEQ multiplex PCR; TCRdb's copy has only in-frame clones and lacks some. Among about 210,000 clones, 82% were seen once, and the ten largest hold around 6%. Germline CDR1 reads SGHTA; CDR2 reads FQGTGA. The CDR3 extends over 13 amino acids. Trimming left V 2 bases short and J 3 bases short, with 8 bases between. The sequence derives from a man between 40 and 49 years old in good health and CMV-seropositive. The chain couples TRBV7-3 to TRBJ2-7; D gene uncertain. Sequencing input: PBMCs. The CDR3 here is CASSLYPGYEQYF. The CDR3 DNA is TGTGCCAGCAGCTTATACCCGGGCTACGAGCAGTACTTC.